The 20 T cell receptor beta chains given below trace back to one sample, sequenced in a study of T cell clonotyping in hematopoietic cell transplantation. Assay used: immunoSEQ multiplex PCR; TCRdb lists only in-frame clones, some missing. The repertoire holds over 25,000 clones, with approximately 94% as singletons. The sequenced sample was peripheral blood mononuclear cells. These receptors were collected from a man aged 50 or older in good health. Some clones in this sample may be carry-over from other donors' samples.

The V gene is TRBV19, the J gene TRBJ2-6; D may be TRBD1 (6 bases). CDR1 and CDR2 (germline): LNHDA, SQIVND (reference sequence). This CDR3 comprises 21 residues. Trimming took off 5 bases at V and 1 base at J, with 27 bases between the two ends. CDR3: CASSPPRGSVGSLSGANVLTF. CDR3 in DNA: TGTGCCAGTAGTCCCCCAAGGGGGTCGGTGGGATCCCTATCTGGGGCCAACGTCCTGACTTTC.

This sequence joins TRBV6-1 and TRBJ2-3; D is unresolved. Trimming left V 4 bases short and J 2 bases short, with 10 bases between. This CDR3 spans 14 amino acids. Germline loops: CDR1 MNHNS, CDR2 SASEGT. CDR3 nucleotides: TGTGCCAGCAGTGTGAATGGAGCCACAGATACGCAGTATTTT. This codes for CASSVNGATDTQYF.

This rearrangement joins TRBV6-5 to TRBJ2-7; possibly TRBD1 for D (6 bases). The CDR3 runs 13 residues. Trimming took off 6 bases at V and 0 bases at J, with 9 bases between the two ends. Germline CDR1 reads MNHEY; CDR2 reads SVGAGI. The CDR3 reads CASSLTGSYEQYF. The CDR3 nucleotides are TGTGCCAGCAGCTTGACAGGCTCCTACGAGCAGTACTTC.

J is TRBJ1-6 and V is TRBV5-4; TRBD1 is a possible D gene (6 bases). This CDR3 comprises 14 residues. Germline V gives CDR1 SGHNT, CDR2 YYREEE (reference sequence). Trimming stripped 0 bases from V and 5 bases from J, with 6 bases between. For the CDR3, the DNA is TGTGCCAGCAGCTTGGGACAGGATAATTCACCCCTCCACTTT. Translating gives CASSLGQDNSPLHF. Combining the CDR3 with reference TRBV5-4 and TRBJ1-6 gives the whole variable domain ETGVTQSPTHLIKTRGQQVTLRCSSQSGHNTVSWYQQALGQGPQFIFQYYREEENGRGNFPPRFSGLQFPNYSSELNVNALELDDSALYLCASSLGQDNSPLHFGNGTRLTVT.

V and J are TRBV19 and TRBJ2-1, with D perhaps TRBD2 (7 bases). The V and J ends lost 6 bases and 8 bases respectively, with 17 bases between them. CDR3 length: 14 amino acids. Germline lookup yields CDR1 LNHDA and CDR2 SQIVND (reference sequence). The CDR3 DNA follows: TGTGCCAGTAGAGGGCGGGGGCGAGTCGATGAGCAGTTCTTC. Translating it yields CASRGRGRVDEQFF.

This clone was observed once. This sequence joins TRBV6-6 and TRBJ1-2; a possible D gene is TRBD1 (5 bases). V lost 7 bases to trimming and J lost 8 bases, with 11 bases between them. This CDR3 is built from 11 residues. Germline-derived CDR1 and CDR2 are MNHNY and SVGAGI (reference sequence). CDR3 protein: CASKGESGYTF. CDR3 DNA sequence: TGTGCCAGCAAAGGGGAGTCCGGCTACACCTTC.

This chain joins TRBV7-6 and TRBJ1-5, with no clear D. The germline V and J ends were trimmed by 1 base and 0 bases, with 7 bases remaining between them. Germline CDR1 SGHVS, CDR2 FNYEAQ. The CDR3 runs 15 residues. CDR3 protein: CASSLGGNSNQPQHF. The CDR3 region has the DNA TGTGCCAGCAGCTTAGGGGGAAATAGCAATCAGCCCCAGCATTTT.

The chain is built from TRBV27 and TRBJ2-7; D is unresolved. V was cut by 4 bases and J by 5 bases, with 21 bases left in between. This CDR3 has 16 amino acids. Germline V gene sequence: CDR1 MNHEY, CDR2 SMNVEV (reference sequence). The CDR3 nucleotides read TGTGCCAGCAGTTCCCCTCCGTCGGCCCCGAGGCACGAGCAGTACTTC. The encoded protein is CASSSPPSAPRHEQYF.

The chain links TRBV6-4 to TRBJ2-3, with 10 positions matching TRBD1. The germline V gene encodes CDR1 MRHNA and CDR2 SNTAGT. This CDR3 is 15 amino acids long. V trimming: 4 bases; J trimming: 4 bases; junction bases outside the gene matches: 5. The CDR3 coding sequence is TGTGCCAGCAGTGGGGACAGGGGTTCGGCAGATACGCAGTATTTT. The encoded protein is CASSGDRGSADTQYF.

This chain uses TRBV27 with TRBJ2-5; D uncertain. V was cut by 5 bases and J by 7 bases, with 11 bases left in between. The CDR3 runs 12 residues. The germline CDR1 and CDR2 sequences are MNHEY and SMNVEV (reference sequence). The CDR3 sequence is CASSLPMGTQYF. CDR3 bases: TGTGCCAGCAGTCTCCCCATGGGGACCCAGTACTTC.

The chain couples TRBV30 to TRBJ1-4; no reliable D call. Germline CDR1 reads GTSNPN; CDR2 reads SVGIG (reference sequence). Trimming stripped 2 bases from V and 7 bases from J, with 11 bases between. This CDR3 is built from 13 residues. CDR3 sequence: CAWSKQAAEKLFF. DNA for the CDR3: TGTGCCTGGAGTAAGCAGGCGGCTGAAAAACTGTTTTTT.

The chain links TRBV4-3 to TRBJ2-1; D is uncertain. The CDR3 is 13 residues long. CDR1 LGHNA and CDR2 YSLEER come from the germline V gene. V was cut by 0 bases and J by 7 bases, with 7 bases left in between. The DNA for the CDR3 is TGCGCCAGCAGCCAAGAGCTGGGGAATGAGCAGTTCTTC. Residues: CASSQELGNEQFF.

CDR3 in amino acids: CASSLRGTEAFF. The CDR3, as DNA: TGTGCCAGCAGTTTACGAGGCACTGAAGCTTTCTTT. This chain joins TRBV28 and TRBJ1-1; D is uncertain. Deletions cut 2 bases from V and 4 bases from J, with 5 bases between. Germline V gene data show CDR1 as MDHEN and CDR2 as SYDVKM. This CDR3 is built from 12 residues.

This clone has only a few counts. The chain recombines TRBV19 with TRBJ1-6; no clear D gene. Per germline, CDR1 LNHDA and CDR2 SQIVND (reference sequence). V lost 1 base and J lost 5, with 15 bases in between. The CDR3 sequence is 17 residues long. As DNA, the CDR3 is TGTGCCAGTAGTATAGTAAAAGGGATCGATGATAATTCACCCCTCCACTTT. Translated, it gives CASSIVKGIDDNSPLHF. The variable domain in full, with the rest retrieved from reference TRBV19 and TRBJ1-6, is DGGITQSPKYLFRKEGQNVTLSCEQNLNHDAMYWYRQDPGQGLRLIYYSQIVNDFQKGDIAEGYSVSREKKESFPLTVTSAQKNPTAFYLCASSIVKGIDDNSPLHFGNGTRLTVT.

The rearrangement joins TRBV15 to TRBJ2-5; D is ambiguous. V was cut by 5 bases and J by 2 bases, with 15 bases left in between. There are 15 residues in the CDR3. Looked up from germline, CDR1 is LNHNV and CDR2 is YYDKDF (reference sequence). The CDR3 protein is CATSAGSISQETQYF. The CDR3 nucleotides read TGTGCCACCAGCGCTGGGTCGATATCACAAGAGACCCAGTACTTC. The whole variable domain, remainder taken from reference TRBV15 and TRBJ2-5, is DAMVIQNPRYQVTQFGKPVTLSCSQTLNHNVMYWYQQKSSQAPKLLFHYYDKDFNNEADTPDNFQSRRPNTSFCFLDIRSPGLGDTAMYLCATSAGSISQETQYFGPGTRLLVL.

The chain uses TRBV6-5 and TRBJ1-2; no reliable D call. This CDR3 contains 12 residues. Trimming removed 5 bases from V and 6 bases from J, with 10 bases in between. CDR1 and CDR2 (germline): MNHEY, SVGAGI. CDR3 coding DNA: TGTGCCAGCAGTAGTGATATCGATGGCTACACCTTC. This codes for CASSSDIDGYTF.

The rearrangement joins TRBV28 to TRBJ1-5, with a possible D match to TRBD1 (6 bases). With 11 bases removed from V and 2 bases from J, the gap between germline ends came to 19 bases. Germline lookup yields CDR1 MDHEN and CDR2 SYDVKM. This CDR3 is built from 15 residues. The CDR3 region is CASFITGSRNQPQHF. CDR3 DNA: TGTGCCTCCTTCATAACAGGGTCTCGCAATCAGCCCCAGCATTTT.

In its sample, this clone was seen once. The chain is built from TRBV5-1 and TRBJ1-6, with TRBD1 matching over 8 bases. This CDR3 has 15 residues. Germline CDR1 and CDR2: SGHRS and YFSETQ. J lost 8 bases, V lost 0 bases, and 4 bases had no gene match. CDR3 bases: TGCGCCAGCAGCTTGGTACAGGGGGTAGATTCACCCCTCCACTTT. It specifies CASSLVQGVDSPLHF. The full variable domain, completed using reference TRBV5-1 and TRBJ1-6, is KAGVTQTPRYLIKTRGQQVTLSCSPISGHRSVSWYQQTPGQGLQFLFEYFSETQRNKGNFPGRFSGRQFSNSRSEMNVSTLELGDSALYLCASSLVQGVDSPLHFGNGTRLTVT.

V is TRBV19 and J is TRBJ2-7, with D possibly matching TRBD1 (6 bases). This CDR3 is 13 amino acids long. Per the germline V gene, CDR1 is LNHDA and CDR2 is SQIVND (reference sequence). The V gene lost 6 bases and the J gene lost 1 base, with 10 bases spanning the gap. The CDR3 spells CASRAGASYEQYF. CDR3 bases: TGTGCCAGTAGAGCAGGGGCTTCCTACGAGCAGTACTTC.

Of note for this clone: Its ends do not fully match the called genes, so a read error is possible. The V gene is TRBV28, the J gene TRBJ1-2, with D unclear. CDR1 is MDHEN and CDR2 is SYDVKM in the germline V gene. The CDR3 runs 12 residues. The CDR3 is CASSLWGRAVLF. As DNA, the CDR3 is TGTGCCAGCAGTTTATGGGGGAGGGCGGTACTATTC.